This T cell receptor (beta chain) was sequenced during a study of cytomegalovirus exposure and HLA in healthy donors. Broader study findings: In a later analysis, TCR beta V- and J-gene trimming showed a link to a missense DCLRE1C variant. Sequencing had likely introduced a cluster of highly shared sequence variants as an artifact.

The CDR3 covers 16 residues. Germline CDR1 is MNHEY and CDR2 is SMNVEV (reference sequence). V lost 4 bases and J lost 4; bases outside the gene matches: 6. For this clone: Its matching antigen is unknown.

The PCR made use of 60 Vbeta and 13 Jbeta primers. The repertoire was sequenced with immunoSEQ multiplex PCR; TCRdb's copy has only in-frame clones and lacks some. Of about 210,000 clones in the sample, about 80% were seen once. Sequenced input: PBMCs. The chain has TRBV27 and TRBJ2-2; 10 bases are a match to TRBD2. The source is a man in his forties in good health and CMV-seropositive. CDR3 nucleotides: TGTGCCAGCAGTTCCTCTAGCGGGAGCGGCACCGGGGAGCTGTTTTTT. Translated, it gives CASSSSSGSGTGELFF.